These T cell receptor beta chains were read from a single sample in a study of blood T cell repertoires in COVID-19. Here immunoSEQ multiplex PCR was the method, and the copy in TCRdb shows in-frame clones only, minus some. The sample shows around 210,000 clones, around 88% of them seen only once. Sequencing was carried out using peripheral blood. The receptor set was obtained from a man aged 18 to 29 with active or convalescent COVID-19. Each CDR3 is given with its conserved first and last residue. A D gene is named only where the DNA matches it firmly.

v_call	cdr3_length	d_call	j_call	cdr3_aa
TRBV5-4	15	.	TRBJ2-2	CASSKGQWGTGELFF
TRBV30	15	.	TRBJ2-5	CAWSVRSGWQETQYF
TRBV29-1	16	TRBD1	TRBJ1-2	CSVEPPGQFLHYGYTF
TRBV30	14	.	TRBJ2-2	CACIWGTNTGELFF
TRBV30	13	TRBD1	TRBJ1-6	CAWGGQANSPLHF
TRBV27	16	TRBD2	TRBJ2-5	CASSFLSASGQETQYF
TRBV21-1	19	.	TRBJ2-3	CASTDGTPEGWAGRHTQYF
TRBV7-9	16	.	TRBJ1-4	CASSFDGVQLNEKLFF
TRBV5-1	14	TRBD1	TRBJ1-5	CASSAGQGNQPQHF
TRBV28	20	TRBD2	TRBJ2-3	CASRDRGSAGTSGITDTQYF
TRBV19	14	.	TRBJ2-3	CASSIPETGDTQYF
TRBV6-5	14	.	TRBJ2-7	CASRRQVTGYEQYF
TRBV24-1	15	TRBD1	TRBJ2-5	CATSDRDRGGETQYF
TRBV7-2	13	.	TRBJ2-5	CASSFLGGETQYF
TRBV20-1	15	TRBD1	TRBJ1-5	CSASKGQGGNQPQHF
TRBV29-1	13	.	TRBJ1-2	CSVDRGTNYGYTF
TRBV27	12	.	TRBJ1-6	CASSPAGSPLHF
TRBV7-3	13	.	TRBJ2-1	CASSLDSYNEQFF
TRBV28	14	TRBD1	TRBJ2-1	CASNFRTGANEQFF
TRBV18	12	TRBD1	TRBJ2-1	CASSLQGSEQFF
TRBV6-5	14	.	TRBJ1-2	CASRKQGQLWGYTF
TRBV21-1	16	.	TRBJ1-3	CASSKALANSGNTIYF
TRBV6-5	13	.	TRBJ1-6	CASSTGRDSPLHF
TRBV28	15	.	TRBJ2-1	CASSPQSSSYNEQFF
TRBV12-3/TRBV12-4	12	.	TRBJ1-1	CASSFGRSEAFF
TRBV15	17	TRBD1	TRBJ1-1	CATSRDARGNGGTEAFF
TRBV6-5	15	.	TRBJ1-1	CASNSNYGGRGEAFF
TRBV29-1	11	TRBD1	TRBJ2-1	CSGYPGGGQFF
TRBV19	18	TRBD1	TRBJ1-5	CASTPGQGNGIINQPQHF
TRBV10-2	15	TRBD1	TRBJ1-1	CASSDTGTAANEAFF
TRBV14	13	.	TRBJ1-1	CASSLGGVTEAFF
TRBV19	14	.	TRBJ1-1	CASSILAVDTEAFF
TRBV7-9	13	TRBD2	TRBJ2-1	CASSIPTSREQFF
TRBV19	16	TRBD1	TRBJ1-5	CASSKFHRDSNQPQHF
TRBV19	13	.	TRBJ1-2	CASSIQGNYGYTF
TRBV18	16	.	TRBJ2-1	CASSPPTGRAANEQFF
TRBV30	12	.	TRBJ1-2	CAWSAGVGGYTF
TRBV15	15	.	TRBJ1-5	CATSSYSDKNQPQHF
TRBV5-1	15	TRBD1	TRBJ2-3	CASSLGDRATDTQYF
TRBV7-9	15	.	TRBJ1-5	CASSLFSGSNQPQHF
TRBV19	14	.	TRBJ1-3	CASTRQEAGNTIYF
TRBV28	15	.	TRBJ1-6	CASSLPRRVGSPLHF
TRBV6-5	14	TRBD1	TRBJ1-6	CASAPGQGLFALHF
TRBV4-3	17	TRBD2	TRBJ2-1	CASSSEAGGSTYNEQFF
TRBV12-5	16	.	TRBJ2-3	CASGYDGWESTDTQYF
TRBV5-6	13	TRBD2	TRBJ2-1	CASSSKFGGEQFF
TRBV28	18	.	TRBJ2-6	CASSSRSPRRTGANVLTF
TRBV29-1	13	.	TRBJ2-2	CSGETGRTGELFF
TRBV28	12	.	TRBJ1-2	CASIGVWRGYTF
TRBV3-1/TRBV3-2	15	TRBD1	TRBJ1-5	CASSRDRGSNQPQHF
TRBV30	18	.	TRBJ2-3	CAWSVDRTAGGIAHTQYF
TRBV12-5	15	TRBD1	TRBJ2-7	CASGLPTGVSYEQYF
TRBV6-2/TRBV6-3	17	.	TRBJ2-7	CASSGLPGTDHSYEQYF